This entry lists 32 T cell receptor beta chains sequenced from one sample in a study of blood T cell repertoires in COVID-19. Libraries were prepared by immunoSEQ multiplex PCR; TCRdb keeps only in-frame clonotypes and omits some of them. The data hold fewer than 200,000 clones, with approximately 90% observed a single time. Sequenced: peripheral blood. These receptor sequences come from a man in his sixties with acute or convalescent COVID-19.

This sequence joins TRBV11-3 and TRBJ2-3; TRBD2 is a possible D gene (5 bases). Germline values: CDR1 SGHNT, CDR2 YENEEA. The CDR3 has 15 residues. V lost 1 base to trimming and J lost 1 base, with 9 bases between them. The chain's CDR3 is CASSLVVGGTDTQYF. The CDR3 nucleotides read TGTGCCAGCAGCTTAGTTGTCGGGGGCACAGATACGCAGTATTTT. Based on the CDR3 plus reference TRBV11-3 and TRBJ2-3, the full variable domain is EAGVVQSPRYKIIEKKQPVAFWCNPISGHNTLYWYLQNLGQGPELLIRYENEEAVDDSQLPKDRFSAERLKGVDSTLKIQPAELGDSAVYLCASSLVVGGTDTQYFGPGTRLTVL.

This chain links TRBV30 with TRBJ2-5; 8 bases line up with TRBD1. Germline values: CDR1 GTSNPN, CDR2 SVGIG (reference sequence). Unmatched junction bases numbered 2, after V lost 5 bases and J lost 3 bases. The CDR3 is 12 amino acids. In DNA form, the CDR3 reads TGTGCCTGGGGACAGGGAGAAGAGACCCAGTACTTC. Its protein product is CAWGQGEETQYF.

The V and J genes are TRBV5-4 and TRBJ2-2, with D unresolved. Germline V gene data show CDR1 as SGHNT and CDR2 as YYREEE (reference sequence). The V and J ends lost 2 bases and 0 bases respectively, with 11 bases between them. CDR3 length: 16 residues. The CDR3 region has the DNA TGTGCCAGCAGCTTAATTAGATTTTCGAACACCGGGGAGCTGTTTTTT. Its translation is CASSLIRFSNTGELFF.

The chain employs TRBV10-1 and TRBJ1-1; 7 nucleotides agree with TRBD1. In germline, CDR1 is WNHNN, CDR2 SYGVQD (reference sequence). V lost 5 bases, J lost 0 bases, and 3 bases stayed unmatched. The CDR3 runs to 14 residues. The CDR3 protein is CASSPGTVNTEAFF. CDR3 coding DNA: TGCGCCAGCAGTCCAGGGACAGTGAACACTGAAGCTTTCTTT.

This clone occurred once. The CDR3 reads CASSLGAGVGMGYTF. The CDR3 coding sequence is TGTGCCAGCAGTTTAGGAGCGGGGGTGGGTATGGGCTACACCTTC. The chain recombines TRBV27 with TRBJ1-2, with a weak D call TRBD1 (5 bases). Trimming removed 2 bases at V and 8 bases at J, with 18 bases between. CDR3 length: 15 residues. Germline V lookup: CDR1 MNHEY, CDR2 SMNVEV (reference sequence).

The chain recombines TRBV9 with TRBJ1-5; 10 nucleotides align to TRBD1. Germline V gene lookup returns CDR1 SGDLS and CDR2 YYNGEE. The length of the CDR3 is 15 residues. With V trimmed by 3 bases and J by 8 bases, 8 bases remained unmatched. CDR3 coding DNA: TGTGCCAGCAGCGCGCGTCCCGGGACAGGGGAGCCCCAGCATTTT. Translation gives CASSARPGTGEPQHF.

CDR3 loop: CASSRAAISYEQYF. The CDR3 DNA reads TGTGCCAGCTCCAGGGCAGCAATCTCCTACGAGCAGTACTTC. The chain employs TRBV6-5 and TRBJ2-7, with a tentative D call TRBD1 (5 bases). Germline lookup yields CDR1 MNHEY and CDR2 SVGAGI. V dropped 8 bases and J dropped 0 bases, with 14 bases sitting between them. This CDR3 is built from 14 residues.

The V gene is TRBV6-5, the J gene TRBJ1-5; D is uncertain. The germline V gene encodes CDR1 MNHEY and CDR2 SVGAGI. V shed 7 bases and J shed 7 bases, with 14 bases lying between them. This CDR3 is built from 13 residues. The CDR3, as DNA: TGTGCCAGCAAATTTGATAGTAACCAGCCCCAGCATTTT. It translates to CASKFDSNQPQHF.

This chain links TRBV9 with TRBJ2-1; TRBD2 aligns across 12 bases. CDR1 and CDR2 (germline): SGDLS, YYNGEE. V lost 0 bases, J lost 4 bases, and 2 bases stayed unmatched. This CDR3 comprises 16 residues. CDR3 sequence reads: CASSVELAGGYNEQFF. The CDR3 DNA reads TGTGCCAGCAGCGTAGAACTAGCGGGGGGTTACAATGAGCAGTTCTTC.

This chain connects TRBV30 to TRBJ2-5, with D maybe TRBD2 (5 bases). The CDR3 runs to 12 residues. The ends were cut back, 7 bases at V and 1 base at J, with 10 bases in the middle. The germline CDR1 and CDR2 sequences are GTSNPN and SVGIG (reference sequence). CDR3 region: CALDSSQETQYF. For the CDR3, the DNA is TGTGCCTTGGACTCTAGCCAAGAGACCCAGTACTTC.

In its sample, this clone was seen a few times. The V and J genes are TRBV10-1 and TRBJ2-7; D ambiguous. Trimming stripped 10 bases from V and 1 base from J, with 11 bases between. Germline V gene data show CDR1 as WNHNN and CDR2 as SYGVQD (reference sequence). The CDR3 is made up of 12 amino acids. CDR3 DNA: TGCGCCACCTCGACTCTTTCCTACGAGCAGTACGTC. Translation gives CATSTLSYEQYV.

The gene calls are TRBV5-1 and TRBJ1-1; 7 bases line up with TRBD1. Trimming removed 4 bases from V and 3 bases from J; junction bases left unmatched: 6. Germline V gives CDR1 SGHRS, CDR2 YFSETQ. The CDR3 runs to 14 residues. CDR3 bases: TGCGCCAGCAGCCAAAGGGGGCGTGACACTGAAGCTTTCTTT. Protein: CASSQRGRDTEAFF.

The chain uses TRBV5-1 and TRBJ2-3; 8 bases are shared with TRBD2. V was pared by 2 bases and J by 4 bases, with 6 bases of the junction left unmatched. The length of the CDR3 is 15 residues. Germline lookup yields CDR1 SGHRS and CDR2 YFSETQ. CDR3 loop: CASSFQAGASDTQYF. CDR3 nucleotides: TGCGCCAGCAGCTTCCAAGCGGGGGCCTCAGATACGCAGTATTTT.

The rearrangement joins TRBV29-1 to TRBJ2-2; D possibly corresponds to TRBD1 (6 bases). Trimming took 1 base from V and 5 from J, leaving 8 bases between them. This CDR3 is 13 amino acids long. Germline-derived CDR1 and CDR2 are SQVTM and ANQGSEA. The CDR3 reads CSVEGTVTGELFF. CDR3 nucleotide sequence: TGCAGCGTTGAAGGGACAGTGACCGGGGAGCTGTTTTTT.

The CDR3 loop reads CASSQEAGLLYNSPLHF. CDR3 nucleotides: TGTGCCAGCAGCCAAGAAGCAGGGCTGCTTTATAATTCACCCCTCCACTTT. The chain joins TRBV14 to TRBJ1-6; D perhaps matches TRBD1 (5 bases). The V end was cut by 0 bases, the J end by 4 bases, with 13 bases between. The CDR3 runs 17 residues. Germline V gene lookup returns CDR1 SGHDN and CDR2 FVKESK.

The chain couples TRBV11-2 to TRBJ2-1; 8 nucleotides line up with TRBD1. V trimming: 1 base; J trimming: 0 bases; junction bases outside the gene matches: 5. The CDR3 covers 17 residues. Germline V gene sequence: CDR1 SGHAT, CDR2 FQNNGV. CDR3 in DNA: TGTGCCAGCAGCTTAGCAGGGGGCTTGGACTCCTACAATGAGCAGTTCTTC. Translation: CASSLAGGLDSYNEQFF. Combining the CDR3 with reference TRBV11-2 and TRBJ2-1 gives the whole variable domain EAGVAQSPRYKIIEKRQSVAFWCNPISGHATLYWYQQILGQGPKLLIQFQNNGVVDDSQLPKDRFSAERLKGVDSTLKIQPAKLEDSAVYLCASSLAGGLDSYNEQFFGPGTRLTVL.

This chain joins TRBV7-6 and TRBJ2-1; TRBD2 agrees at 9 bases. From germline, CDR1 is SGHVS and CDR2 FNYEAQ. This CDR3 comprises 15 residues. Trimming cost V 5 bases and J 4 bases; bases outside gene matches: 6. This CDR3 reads CASSRRGGVYNEQFF. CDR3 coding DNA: TGTGCCAGCAGCAGGCGGGGGGGCGTATACAATGAGCAGTTCTTC.

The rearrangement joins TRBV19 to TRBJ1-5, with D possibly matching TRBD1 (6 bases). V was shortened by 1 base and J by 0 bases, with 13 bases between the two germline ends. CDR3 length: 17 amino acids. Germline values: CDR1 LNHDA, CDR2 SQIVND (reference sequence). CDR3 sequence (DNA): TGTGCCAGTAGTATAGTGCAGGGGACTAATAGCAATCAGCCCCAGCATTTT. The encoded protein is CASSIVQGTNSNQPQHF.

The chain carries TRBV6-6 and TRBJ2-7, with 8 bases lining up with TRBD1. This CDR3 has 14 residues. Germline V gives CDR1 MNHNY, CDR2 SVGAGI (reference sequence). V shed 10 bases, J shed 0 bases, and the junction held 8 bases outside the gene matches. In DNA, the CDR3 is TGTGCCACCACCCGGACAGGGCACTCCTACGAGCAGTACGTC. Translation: CATTRTGHSYEQYV.

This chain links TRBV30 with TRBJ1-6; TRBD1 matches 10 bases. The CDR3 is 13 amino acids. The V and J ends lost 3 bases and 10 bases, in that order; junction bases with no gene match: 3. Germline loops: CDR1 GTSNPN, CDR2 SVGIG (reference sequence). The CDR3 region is CAWRGTGVSPLHF. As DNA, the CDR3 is TGTGCCTGGAGAGGGACAGGGGTCTCACCCCTCCACTTT.

CDR3 in amino acids: CASSPWTGYGTNEKLFF. CDR3 DNA: TGTGCCAGCAGCCCTTGGACAGGGTATGGAACTAATGAAAAACTGTTTTTT. The chain recombines TRBV14 with TRBJ1-4; TRBD1 agrees at 8 bases. V lost 4 bases to trimming and J lost 1 base; unmatched junction nucleotides: 8. There are 17 residues in the CDR3. Looked up from germline, CDR1 is SGHDN and CDR2 is FVKESK.

The CDR3 DNA is TGTGCCAGCAGCTTAATCGGGGATGGCTACACCTTC. Protein product: CASSLIGDGYTF. The V gene is TRBV7-9, the J gene TRBJ1-2; D is undetermined. V was shortened by 2 bases and J by 6 bases, with 7 bases between the two germline ends. Germline CDR1 and CDR2: SEHNR and FQNEAQ (reference sequence). CDR3 length: 12 amino acids.

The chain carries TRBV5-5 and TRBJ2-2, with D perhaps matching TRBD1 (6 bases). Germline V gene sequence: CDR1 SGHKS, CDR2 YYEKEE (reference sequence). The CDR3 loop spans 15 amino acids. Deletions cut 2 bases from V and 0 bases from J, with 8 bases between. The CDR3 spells CASSFRQANTGELFF. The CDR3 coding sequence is TGTGCCAGCAGCTTTCGACAGGCGAACACCGGGGAGCTGTTTTTT.

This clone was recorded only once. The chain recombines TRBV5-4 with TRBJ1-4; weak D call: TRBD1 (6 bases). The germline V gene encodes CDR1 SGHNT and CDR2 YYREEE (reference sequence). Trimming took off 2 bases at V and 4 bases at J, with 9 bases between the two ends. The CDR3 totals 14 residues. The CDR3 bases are TGTGCCAGCAGCTTAGACAGGTATAATGAAAAACTGTTTTTT. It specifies CASSLDRYNEKLFF.

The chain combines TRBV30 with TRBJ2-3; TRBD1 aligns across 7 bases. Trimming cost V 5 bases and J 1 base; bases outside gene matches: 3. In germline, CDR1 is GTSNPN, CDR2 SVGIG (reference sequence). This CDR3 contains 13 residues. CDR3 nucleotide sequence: TGTGCCTGGCAAACAGGGGGCACAGATACGCAGTATTTT. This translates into CAWQTGGTDTQYF.

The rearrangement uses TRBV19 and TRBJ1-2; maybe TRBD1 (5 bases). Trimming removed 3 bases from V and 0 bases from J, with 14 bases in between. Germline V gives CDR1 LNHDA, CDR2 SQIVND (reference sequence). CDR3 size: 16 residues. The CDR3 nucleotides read TGTGCCAGTAGTATGTCCGGGACTGCCTCTAACTATGGCTACACCTTC. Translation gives CASSMSGTASNYGYTF.

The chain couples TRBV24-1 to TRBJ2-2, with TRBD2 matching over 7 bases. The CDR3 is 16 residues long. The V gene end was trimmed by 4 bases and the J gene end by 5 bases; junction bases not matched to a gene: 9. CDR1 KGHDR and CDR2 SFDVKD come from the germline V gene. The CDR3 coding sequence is TGTGCCACCAGTGACCCCGCGGGGGAGGGAACCGGGGAGCTGTTTTTT. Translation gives CATSDPAGEGTGELFF.

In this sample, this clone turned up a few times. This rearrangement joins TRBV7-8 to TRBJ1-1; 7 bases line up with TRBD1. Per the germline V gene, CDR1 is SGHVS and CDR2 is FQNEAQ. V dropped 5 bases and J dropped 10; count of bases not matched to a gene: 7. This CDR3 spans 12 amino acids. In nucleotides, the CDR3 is TGTGCCAGCAGCCCCGACAGGGTCGGAGCTTTCTTT. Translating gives CASSPDRVGAFF.

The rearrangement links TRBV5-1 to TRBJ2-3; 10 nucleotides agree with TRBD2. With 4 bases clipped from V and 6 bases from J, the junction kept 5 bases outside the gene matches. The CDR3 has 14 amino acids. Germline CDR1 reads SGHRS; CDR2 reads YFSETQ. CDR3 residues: CASSGTSVSDTQYF. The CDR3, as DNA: TGCGCCAGCAGCGGGACTAGCGTTTCGGATACGCAGTATTTT.

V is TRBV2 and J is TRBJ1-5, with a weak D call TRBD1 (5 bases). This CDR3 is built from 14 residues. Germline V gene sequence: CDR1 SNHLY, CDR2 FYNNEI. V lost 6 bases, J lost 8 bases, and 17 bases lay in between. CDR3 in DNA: TGTGCCAGCAGGGCGGGGCTAGTTGTAGAGCCCCAGCATTTT. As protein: CASRAGLVVEPQHF.

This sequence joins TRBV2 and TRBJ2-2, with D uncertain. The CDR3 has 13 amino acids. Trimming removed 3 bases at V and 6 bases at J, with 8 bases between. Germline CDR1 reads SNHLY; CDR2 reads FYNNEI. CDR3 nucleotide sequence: TGTGCCAGCAGTGATTCAGGTCCCGGGGAGCTGTTTTTT. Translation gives CASSDSGPGELFF.

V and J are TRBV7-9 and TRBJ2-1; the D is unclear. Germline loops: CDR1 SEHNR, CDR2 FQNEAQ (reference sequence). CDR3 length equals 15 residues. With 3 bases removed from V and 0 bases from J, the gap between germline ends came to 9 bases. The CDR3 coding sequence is TGTGCCAGCAGCTTTAACCCAGGCTCCTACAATGAGCAGTTCTTC. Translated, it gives CASSFNPGSYNEQFF.